Described below is a single TCR beta chain sequence and its context. V was shortened by 6 bases and J by 5 bases, with 11 bases between the two germline ends. The CDR3 contains 12 residues. Germline CDR1 reads SEHNR; CDR2 reads FQNEAQ (reference sequence). The data are from a study of blood T cell repertoires in COVID-19. Here immunoSEQ multiplex PCR was the method, and the copy in TCRdb shows in-frame clones only, minus some. The profile covers approximately 40,000 clones, with 86% appearing a single time and around a fifth taken by the ten largest. The sequenced material came from peripheral blood. This receptor was obtained from a man aged 45-65 years in a cohort sampled during active COVID-19. The V call is TRBV7-9, the J call TRBJ2-7; D is perhaps TRBD1 (5 bases). CDR3 in DNA: TGTGCCAGCAGTCGTATAGGGGACGAGCAGTACGTC. As protein: CASSRIGDEQYV.